The clone carrying this TCR beta chain was seen a handful of times. The antigen remains undetermined. This sample was taken from a study of human T cells and chemical hapten exposure. The overall study: 2% DPC was applied to approximately 2 cm by approximately 2 cm of upper inner arm skin for sensitization. Broader study findings: The presence of alopecia in the donors means their immune response may differ from healthy people's.

Stated time point: patch test 2, 6 weeks after DPC sensitization. Described treatment: therapeutic diphenylcyclopropenone sensitization with weekly scalp DPC. MiXCR, run by TCRdb on the RACE reads, gives a single entry per CDR3 protein. Counted here are approximately 96,000 distinct CDR3 sequences, approximately 8.6% occurring once; the ten biggest clones make up 2% to 2.5%. The source material was whole blood, sampled in connection with sensitization to the hapten diphenylcyclopropenone (DPC). The receptor's source is a woman aged 40 to 55 with alopecia areata. Some clones in this sample may be carry-over from other donors' samples.

CDR3 in DNA: TGCGCCAGCAGCCGGGGCGGGGCGGATCAGCCCCAGCATTTT. Residues: CASSRGGADQPQHF. The chain combines TRBV5-1 with TRBJ1-5, with a possible D match to TRBD1 (5 bases). Germline lookup yields CDR1 SGHRS and CDR2 YFSETQ. This CDR3 has 14 residues. V was pared by 4 bases and J by 5 bases, with 13 bases between.